These T cell receptor beta chains were read from a single sample in a study of T cells in Graves' hyperthyroidism and ophthalmopathy. TCRdb called the multiplex PCR reads again in MiXCR, with one record for every CDR3 protein. The sample has hundreds of thousands of distinct CDR3 sequences, less than 45% seen once. Sequences were obtained from peripheral blood or thyroid tissue (not recorded which). These receptors all come from an adult man with Graves' disease, either hyperthyroidism or ophthalmopathy (not recorded which). CDR3s include the opening cysteine and the closing phenylalanine or tryptophan. D genes are given only for firm matches. Rows may omit the clone size; those that give it use once, few, many or a size class.

j_gene	v_gene	d_gene	abundance	CDR3aa	CDR3nt
TRBJ2-7	TRBV7-4	NA	NA	CASRFTPRHEQYF	TGTGCCAGCAGATTCACCCCAAGACACGAGCAGTACTTC
TRBJ1-1	TRBV20-1	TRBD1	NA	CSARGLGTGETEAFF	TGCAGTGCTAGAGGCTTGGGGACAGGGGAAACTGAAGCTTTCTTT
TRBJ1-4	TRBV2	NA	many	CASVVGTGEKLFF	TGTGCCAGCGTGGTTGGGACGGGGGAAAAACTGTTTTTT
TRBJ1-4	TRBV7-9	NA	NA	CASSGQRATNEKLFF	TGTGCCAGCAGCGGACAGCGAGCAACTAATGAAAAACTGTTTTTT
TRBJ1-5	TRBV19	NA	NA	CASSIVPDRNQPQHF	TGTGCCAGTAGTATCGTCCCCGATCGCAATCAGCCCCAGCATTTT
TRBJ2-7	TRBV2	TRBD1	NA	CAREGARGGHDEQYF	TGTGCTAGAGAGGGGGCTCGAGGCGGGCACGACGAGCAGTACTTC
TRBJ1-5	TRBV7-2	NA	many	CASSLEGLTNQPQHF	TGTGCCAGCAGCTTAGAAGGCCTGACAAATCAGCCCCAGCATTTT
TRBJ2-7	TRBV6-5	NA	NA	CASSYSVGSLLYF	TGTGCCAGCAGTTACTCCGTCGGGAGCTTGCTGTACTTC
TRBJ2-2	TRBV7-9	NA	few	CASSIRSGLTGELFF	TGTGCCAGTAGTATTAGGAGCGGTCTCACCGGGGAGCTGTTTTTT
TRBJ1-2	TRBV7-9	NA	many	CASSHPLAVNYGYTF	TGTGCCAGCAGCCACCCCCTCGCAGTTAACTATGGCTACACCTTC
TRBJ1-6	TRBV10-3	TRBD1	few	CAIGTGPNSPLHF	TGTGCCATTGGGACAGGGCCCAATTCACCCCTCCACTTT
TRBJ2-5	TRBV7-9	NA	many	CASSFEQQETQYF	TGTGCCAGCAGCTTCGAGCAGCAAGAGACCCAGTACTTC
TRBJ2-7	TRBV7-8	TRBD1	many	CASSLDRRHEQYF	TGTGCCAGCAGCTTGGACAGGAGGCACGAGCAGTACTTC
TRBJ1-2	TRBV25-1	NA	many	CASSEFLDGSGYTF	TGTGCCAGCAGTGAATTCCTGGACGGGAGTGGCTACACCTTC
TRBJ1-6	TRBV7-9	NA	NA	CASRPGSLMSPLHF	TGTGCCAGCAGACCCGGGTCTTTAATGTCACCCCTCCACTTT
TRBJ2-2	TRBV20-1	NA	many	CSASGVSAGELFF	TGCAGTGCTAGCGGGGTTAGTGCCGGGGAGCTGTTTTTT
TRBJ1-2	TRBV9	NA	many	CASRGDGYTF	TGTGCCAGCAGGGGAGATGGCTACACCTTC